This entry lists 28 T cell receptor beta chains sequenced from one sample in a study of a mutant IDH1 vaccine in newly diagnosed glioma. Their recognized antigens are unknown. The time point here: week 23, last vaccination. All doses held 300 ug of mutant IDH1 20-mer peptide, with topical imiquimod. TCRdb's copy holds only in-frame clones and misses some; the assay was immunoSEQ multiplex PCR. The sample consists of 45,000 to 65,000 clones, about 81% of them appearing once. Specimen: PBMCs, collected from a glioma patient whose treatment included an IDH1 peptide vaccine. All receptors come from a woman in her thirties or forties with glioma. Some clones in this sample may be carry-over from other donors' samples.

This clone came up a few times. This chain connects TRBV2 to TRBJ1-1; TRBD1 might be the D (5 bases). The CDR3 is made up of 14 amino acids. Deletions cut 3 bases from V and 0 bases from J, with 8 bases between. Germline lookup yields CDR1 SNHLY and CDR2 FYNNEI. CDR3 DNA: TGTGCCAGCAGTGAGACGACAGTGAACACTGAAGCTTTCTTT. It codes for CASSETTVNTEAFF.

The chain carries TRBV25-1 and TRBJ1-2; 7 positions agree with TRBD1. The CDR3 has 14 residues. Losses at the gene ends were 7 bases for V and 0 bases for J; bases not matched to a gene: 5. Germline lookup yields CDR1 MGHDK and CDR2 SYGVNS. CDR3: CASIRDRANYGYTF. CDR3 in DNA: TGTGCCAGCATCAGGGACAGAGCTAACTATGGCTACACCTTC.

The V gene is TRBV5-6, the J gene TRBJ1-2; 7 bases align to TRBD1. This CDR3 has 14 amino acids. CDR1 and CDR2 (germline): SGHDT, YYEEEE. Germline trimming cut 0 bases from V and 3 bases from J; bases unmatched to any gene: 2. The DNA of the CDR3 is TGTGCCAGCAGCTTGGCCGGACAGGACTATGGCTACACCTTC. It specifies CASSLAGQDYGYTF.

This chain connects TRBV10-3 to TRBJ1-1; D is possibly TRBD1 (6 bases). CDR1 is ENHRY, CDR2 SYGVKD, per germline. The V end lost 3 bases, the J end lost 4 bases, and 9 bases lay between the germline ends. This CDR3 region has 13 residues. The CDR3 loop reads CAISDQGSTEAFF. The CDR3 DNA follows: TGTGCCATCAGTGACCAGGGGAGCACTGAAGCTTTCTTT.

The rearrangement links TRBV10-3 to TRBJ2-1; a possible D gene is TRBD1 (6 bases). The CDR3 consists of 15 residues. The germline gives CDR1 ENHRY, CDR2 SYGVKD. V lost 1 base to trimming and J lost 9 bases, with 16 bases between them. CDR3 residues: CAISELWQGMGEQFF. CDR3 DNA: TGTGCCATCAGTGAGTTATGGCAGGGGATGGGTGAGCAGTTCTTC.

The CDR3 bases are TGTGCCTGGAGTTTCGGTGATACGCAGTATTTT. Residues: CAWSFGDTQYF. The J gene is TRBJ2-3, the V gene TRBV30; D gene uncertain. Trimming shortened V by 2 bases and J by 6 bases, and 6 bases separated the two germline ends. Germline V gives CDR1 GTSNPN, CDR2 SVGIG (reference sequence). The CDR3 runs 11 residues.

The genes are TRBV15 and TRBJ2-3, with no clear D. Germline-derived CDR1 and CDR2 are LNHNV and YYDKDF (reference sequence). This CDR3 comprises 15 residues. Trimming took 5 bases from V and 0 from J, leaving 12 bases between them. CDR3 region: CATSVQLPSTDTQYF. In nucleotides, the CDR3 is TGTGCCACCAGCGTACAGTTACCTAGCACAGATACGCAGTATTTT.

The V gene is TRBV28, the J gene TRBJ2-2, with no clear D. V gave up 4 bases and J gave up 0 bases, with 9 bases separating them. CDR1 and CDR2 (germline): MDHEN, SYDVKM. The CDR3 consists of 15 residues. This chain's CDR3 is CASSSPGSNTGELFF. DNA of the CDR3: TGTGCCAGCAGTTCCCCAGGTTCGAACACCGGGGAGCTGTTTTTT.

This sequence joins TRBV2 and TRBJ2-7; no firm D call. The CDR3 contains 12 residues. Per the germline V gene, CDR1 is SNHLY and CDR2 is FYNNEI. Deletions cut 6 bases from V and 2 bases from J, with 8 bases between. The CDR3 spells CASRQTPYEQYF. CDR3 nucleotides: TGTGCCAGCAGGCAGACCCCCTACGAGCAGTACTTC. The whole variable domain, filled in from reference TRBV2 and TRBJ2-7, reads EPEVTQTPSHQVTQMGQEVILRCVPISNHLYFYWYRQILGQKVEFLVSFYNNEISEKSEIFDDQFSVERPDGSNFTLKIRSTKLEDSAMYFCASRQTPYEQYFGPGTRLTVT.

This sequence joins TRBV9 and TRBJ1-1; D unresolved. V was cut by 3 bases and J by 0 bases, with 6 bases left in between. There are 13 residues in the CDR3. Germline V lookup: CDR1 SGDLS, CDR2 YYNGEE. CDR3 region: CASSDRLNTEAFF. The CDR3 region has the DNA TGTGCCAGCAGCGATCGTCTGAACACTGAAGCTTTCTTT.

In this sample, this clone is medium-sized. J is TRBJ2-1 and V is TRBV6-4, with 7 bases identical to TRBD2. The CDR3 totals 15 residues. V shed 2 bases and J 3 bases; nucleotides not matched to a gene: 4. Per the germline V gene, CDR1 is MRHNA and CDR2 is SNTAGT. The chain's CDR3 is CASSDGAGDYNEQFF. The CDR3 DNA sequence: TGTGCCAGCAGTGACGGCGCGGGGGACTACAATGAGCAGTTCTTC.

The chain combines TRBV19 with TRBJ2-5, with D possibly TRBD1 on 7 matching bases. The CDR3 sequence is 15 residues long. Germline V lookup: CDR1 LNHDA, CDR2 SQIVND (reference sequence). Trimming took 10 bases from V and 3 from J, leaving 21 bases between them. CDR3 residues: CATSPRRGPEETQYF. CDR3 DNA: TGTGCCACCTCCCCCCGGAGGGGGCCTGAAGAGACCCAGTACTTC.

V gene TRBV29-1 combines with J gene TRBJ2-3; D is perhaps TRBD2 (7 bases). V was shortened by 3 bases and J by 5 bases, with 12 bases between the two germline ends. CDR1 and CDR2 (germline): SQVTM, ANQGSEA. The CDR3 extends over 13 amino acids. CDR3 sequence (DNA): TGCAGCGTTGAGACAGGACTAGGAGATACGCAGTATTTT. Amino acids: CSVETGLGDTQYF.

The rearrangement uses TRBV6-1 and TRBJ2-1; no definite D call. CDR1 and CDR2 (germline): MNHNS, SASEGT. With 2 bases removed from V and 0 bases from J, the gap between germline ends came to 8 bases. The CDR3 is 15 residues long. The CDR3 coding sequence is TGTGCCAGCAGTGAAAGGGCAGCCTCCTACAATGAGCAGTTCTTC. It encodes CASSERAASYNEQFF.

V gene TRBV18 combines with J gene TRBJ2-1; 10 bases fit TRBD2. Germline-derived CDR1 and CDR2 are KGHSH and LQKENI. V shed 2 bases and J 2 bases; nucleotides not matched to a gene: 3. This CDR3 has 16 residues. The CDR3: CASSPSSGGAYNEQFF. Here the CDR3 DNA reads TGTGCCAGCTCACCAAGCAGCGGGGGGGCCTACAATGAGCAGTTCTTC.

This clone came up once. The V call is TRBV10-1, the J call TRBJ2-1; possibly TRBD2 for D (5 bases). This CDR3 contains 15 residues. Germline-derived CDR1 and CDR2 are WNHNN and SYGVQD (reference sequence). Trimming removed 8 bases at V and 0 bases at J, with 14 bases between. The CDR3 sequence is CASQDGGSSYNEQFF. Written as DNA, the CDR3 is TGCGCCAGCCAGGACGGAGGAAGCTCCTACAATGAGCAGTTCTTC.

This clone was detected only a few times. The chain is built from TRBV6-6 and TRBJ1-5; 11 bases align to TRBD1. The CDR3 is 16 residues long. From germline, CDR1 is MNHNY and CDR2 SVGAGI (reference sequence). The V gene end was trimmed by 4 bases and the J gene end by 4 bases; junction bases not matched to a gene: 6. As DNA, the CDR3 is TGTGCCAGCAGTTCGATCCGGGACAGGGGGAATCAGCCCCAGCATTTT. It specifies CASSSIRDRGNQPQHF.

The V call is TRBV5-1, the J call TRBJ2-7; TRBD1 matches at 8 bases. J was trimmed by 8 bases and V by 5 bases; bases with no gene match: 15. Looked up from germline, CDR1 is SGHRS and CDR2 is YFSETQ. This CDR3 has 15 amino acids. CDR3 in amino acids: CASRFGQGSPLQQYF. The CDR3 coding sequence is TGCGCCAGCAGGTTTGGACAGGGATCCCCACTACAGCAGTACTTC.

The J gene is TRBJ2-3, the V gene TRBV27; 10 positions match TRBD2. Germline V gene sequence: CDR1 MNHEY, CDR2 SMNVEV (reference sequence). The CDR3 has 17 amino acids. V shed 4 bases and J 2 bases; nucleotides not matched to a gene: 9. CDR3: CASSSTLLAGYTDTQYF. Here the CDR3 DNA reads TGTGCCAGCAGTTCCACATTACTAGCGGGGTACACAGATACGCAGTATTTT.

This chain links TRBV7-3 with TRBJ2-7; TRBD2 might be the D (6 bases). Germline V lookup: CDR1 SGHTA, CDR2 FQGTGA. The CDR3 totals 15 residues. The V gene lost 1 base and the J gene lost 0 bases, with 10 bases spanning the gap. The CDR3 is CASSLNGGTSYEQYF. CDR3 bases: TGTGCCAGCAGCTTAAACGGGGGTACCTCCTACGAGCAGTACTTC.

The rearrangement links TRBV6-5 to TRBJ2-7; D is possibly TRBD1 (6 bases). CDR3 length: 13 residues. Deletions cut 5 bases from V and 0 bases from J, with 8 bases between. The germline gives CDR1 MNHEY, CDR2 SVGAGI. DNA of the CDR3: TGTGCCAGCAGTCGGACAGACTCCTACGAGCAGTACTTC. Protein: CASSRTDSYEQYF.

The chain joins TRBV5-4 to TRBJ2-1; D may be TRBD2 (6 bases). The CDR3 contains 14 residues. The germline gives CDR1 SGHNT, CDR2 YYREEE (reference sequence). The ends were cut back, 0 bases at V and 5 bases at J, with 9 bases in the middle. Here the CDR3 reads CASSLVVADNEQFF. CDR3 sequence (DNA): TGTGCCAGCAGCTTGGTGGTAGCGGACAATGAGCAGTTCTTC. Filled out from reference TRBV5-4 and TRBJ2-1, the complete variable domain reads ETGVTQSPTHLIKTRGQQVTLRCSSQSGHNTVSWYQQALGQGPQFIFQYYREEENGRGNFPPRFSGLQFPNYSSELNVNALELDDSALYLCASSLVVADNEQFFGPGTRLTVL.

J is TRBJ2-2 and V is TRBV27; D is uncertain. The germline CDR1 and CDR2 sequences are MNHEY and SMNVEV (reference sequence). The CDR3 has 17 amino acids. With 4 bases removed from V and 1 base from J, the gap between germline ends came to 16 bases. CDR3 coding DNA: TGTGCCAGCAGTTCCATACCGGGCTCTGGGAACACCGGGGAGCTGTTTTTT. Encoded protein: CASSSIPGSGNTGELFF.

For the CDR3, the DNA is TGTGCCAGCAGTTACGAACACTGGGACGGATACTCTGGGGCCAACGTCCTGACTTTC. Its translation is CASSYEHWDGYSGANVLTF. The gene calls are TRBV7-8 and TRBJ2-6, with D tentatively TRBD1 or TRBD2 (5 bases each). V lost 6 bases and J 0 bases, leaving 21 bases between the germline ends. Germline lookup yields CDR1 SGHVS and CDR2 FQNEAQ. This CDR3 has 19 amino acids.

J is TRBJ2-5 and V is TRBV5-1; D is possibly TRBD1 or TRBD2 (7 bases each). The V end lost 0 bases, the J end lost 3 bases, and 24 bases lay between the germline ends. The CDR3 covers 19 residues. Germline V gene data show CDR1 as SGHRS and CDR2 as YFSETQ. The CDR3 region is CASSLGIRAGQGGKETQYF. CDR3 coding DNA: TGCGCCAGCAGCTTGGGAATTCGAGCGGGGCAGGGGGGGAAAGAGACCCAGTACTTC.

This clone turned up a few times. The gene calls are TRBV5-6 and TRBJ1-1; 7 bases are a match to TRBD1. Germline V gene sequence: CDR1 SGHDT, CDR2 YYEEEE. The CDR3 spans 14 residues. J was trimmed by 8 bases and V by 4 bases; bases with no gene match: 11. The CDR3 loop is CASSRNPGQAEAFF. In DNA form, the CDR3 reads TGTGCCAGCAGCCGGAATCCTGGACAGGCCGAAGCTTTCTTT.

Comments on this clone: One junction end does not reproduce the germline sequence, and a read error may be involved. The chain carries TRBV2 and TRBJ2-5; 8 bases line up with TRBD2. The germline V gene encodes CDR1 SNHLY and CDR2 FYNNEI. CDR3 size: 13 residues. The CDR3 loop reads CASKIAGTQSLDF. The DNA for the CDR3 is TGTGCCAGCAAAATAGCGGGGACGCAAAGTTTGGACTTC.

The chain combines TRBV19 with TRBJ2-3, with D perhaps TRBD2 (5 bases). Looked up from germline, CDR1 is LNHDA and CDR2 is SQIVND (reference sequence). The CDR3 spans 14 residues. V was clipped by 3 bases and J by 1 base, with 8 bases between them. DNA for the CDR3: TGTGCCAGTAGTATTCTGCGGGGCACAGATACGCAGTATTTT. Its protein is CASSILRGTDTQYF.